What follows are 18 T cell receptor beta chains derived from one specimen sequenced in a study of T cell repertoires in cytomegalovirus infection. TCRdb re-called the reads with MiXCR, one entry per CDR3 protein. The sample shows more than 350,000 distinct CDR3 sequences, approximately 31% of them seen only once. Sequencing was carried out using PBMCs. These receptors were obtained from a human donor in good health (CMV status not recorded). Some clones in this sample may be carry-over from other donors' samples.

This clonotype was seen repeatedly, ten times or more. The V call is TRBV28, the J call TRBJ1-2; perhaps TRBD1 as D (6 bases). V was trimmed by 6 bases and J by 8 bases, leaving 16 bases between them. The length of the CDR3 is 13 residues. CDR1 is MDHEN, CDR2 SYDVKM, per germline. CDR3 protein: CASRRRGVYGYTF. Here the CDR3 DNA reads TGTGCCAGCAGACGCAGGGGTGTCTACGGCTACACCTTC.

This clonotype has a single count. The CDR3 DNA sequence: TGTGCCAGCAGTTACTCGGTGATCTGGGGAACCGGGGAGCTGTTTTTT. Its translation: CASSYSVIWGTGELFF. The chain uses TRBV6-2 or TRBV6-3 and TRBJ2-2, with no clear D. Germline lookup yields CDR1 MNHEY and CDR2 SVGEGT. Trimming took off 0 bases at V and 5 bases at J, with 13 bases between the two ends. CDR3 length: 16 amino acids.

The sample holds many counts of this clonotype. The chain couples TRBV28 to TRBJ1-1; a weak D match, TRBD1 (6 bases). V was shortened by 3 bases and J by 2 bases, with 13 bases between the two germline ends. This CDR3 has 15 amino acids. Per the germline V gene, CDR1 is MDHEN and CDR2 is SYDVKM. The CDR3, as DNA: TGTGCCAGCAGTTTGCCAAACAGGGCAAACACTGAAGCTTTCTTT. As protein: CASSLPNRANTEAFF.

This rearrangement joins TRBV27 to TRBJ1-5; D unresolved. The CDR3 runs to 15 residues. From germline, CDR1 is MNHEY and CDR2 SMNVEV (reference sequence). The V end was cut by 2 bases, the J end by 1 base, with 9 bases between. CDR3 region: CASSLRWNSNQPQHF. CDR3 sequence (DNA): TGTGCCAGCAGTTTACGGTGGAACAGCAATCAGCCCCAGCATTTT.

The V gene is TRBV4-3, the J gene TRBJ1-5; D call uncertain. V gave up 0 bases and J gave up 4 bases, with 10 bases separating them. The CDR3 contains 15 residues. CDR1 is LGHNA, CDR2 YSLEER, per germline. This CDR3 is CASSQEITRNQPQHF. CDR3 bases: TGCGCCAGCAGCCAAGAAATCACGAGGAATCAGCCCCAGCATTTT.

A remark on this clonotype: A much larger clone lies a single base off, so this may be a read error. The chain combines TRBV5-5 with TRBJ2-7; maybe TRBD1 (6 bases). Germline assignment: CDR1 SGHKS and CDR2 YYEKEE (reference sequence). The CDR3 extends over 13 amino acids. V dropped 4 bases and J dropped 3 bases, with 11 bases sitting between them. The CDR3 reads CASSVEQGYEQYF. The CDR3 nucleotides read TGTGCCAGCAGCGTGGAACAGGGCTACGAGCAGTACTTC.

This sequence joins TRBV28 and TRBJ1-5; D perhaps matches TRBD1 (5 bases). The V end lost 0 bases, the J end lost 0 bases, and 9 bases lay between the germline ends. CDR3 length: 16 residues. Germline CDR1 is MDHEN and CDR2 is SYDVKM. The CDR3 reads CASSLWTANSNQPQHF. The CDR3 nucleotides read TGTGCCAGCAGTTTATGGACAGCTAATAGCAATCAGCCCCAGCATTTT.

On this clonotype itself: A much larger clone is a single base away; this may be a read error. The conserved phenylalanine or tryptophan is not found at the CDR3 terminus, so this likely reflects a read error. The chain is built from TRBV7-2 and TRBJ2-1, with 7 bases lining up with TRBD1. V trimming: 4 bases; J trimming: 4 bases; junction bases outside the gene matches: 7. Germline V gene data show CDR1 as SGHTA and CDR2 as FQGNSA. The CDR3 runs 15 residues. The CDR3 DNA follows: TGTGCCAGCAGCTCCATGGGACAGCCTTACAATGAGCAGTTCTTA. The encoded protein is CASSSMGQPYNEQFL.

This chain connects TRBV12-3 or TRBV12-4 to TRBJ2-7; 8 nucleotides line up with TRBD1. This CDR3 comprises 15 residues. The trim removed 4 bases at V and 5 bases at J, leaving 10 bases unmatched. The CDR3 DNA is TGTGCCAGCAGTTCAGCCGGGACAGGCCGCAACGAGCAGTACTTC. Its translation: CASSSAGTGRNEQYF.

This clonotype was observed a few times. CDR3 nucleotide sequence: TGTGCCAGCAACCCGACAGGCAACTATGGCTACACCTTC. Translation gives CASNPTGNYGYTF. The V and J genes are TRBV25-1 and TRBJ1-2, with D possibly matching TRBD1 (6 bases). This CDR3 region has 13 residues. The V end was cut by 7 bases, the J end by 2 bases, with 11 bases between. Germline values: CDR1 MGHDK, CDR2 SYGVNS.

The rearrangement links TRBV9 to TRBJ2-7; 10 bases fit TRBD1. Per the germline V gene, CDR1 is SGDLS and CDR2 is YYNGEE. After removal of 3 bases from V and 2 bases from J, the junction contained 11 bases not matched to a gene. This CDR3 has 17 residues. The CDR3 DNA reads as TGTGCCAGCAGCGCGGTTGGGAGTGGACAGGGGGCCTACGAGCAGTACTTC. Encoded protein: CASSAVGSGQGAYEQYF. The complete variable domain, with remaining parts taken from reference TRBV9 and TRBJ2-7, reads DSGVTQTPKHLITATGQRVTLRCSPRSGDLSVYWYQQSLDQGLQFLIQYYNGEERAKGNILERFSAQQFPDLHSELNLSSLELGDSALYFCASSAVGSGQGAYEQYFGPGTRLTVT.

The chain employs TRBV4-1 and TRBJ1-1; D possibly corresponds to TRBD1 (6 bases). This CDR3 region has 15 residues. From germline, CDR1 is MGHRA and CDR2 YSYEKL. The V and J ends lost 3 bases and 0 bases respectively, with 11 bases between them. CDR3 loop: CASSQLGHMNTEAFF. CDR3 sequence (DNA): TGCGCCAGCAGCCAGCTGGGACACATGAACACTGAAGCTTTCTTT.

This chain links TRBV6-4 with TRBJ2-1, with a possible D match to TRBD1 (6 bases). This CDR3 comprises 14 residues. CDR1 is MRHNA and CDR2 is SNTAGT in the germline V gene. With 2 bases removed from V and 5 bases from J, the gap between germline ends came to 10 bases. CDR3 sequence (DNA): TGTGCCAGCAGTGACAGGACAGACAACAATGAGCAGTTCTTC. It codes for CASSDRTDNNEQFF.

This clonotype was seen a handful of times. V and J are TRBV19 and TRBJ2-2; tentative D call: TRBD2 (5 bases). Germline V gene lookup returns CDR1 LNHDA and CDR2 SQIVND (reference sequence). V shed 3 bases and J shed 2 bases, with 7 bases lying between them. The CDR3 runs to 14 residues. The CDR3 sequence: CASSITSNTGELFF. In DNA form, the CDR3 reads TGTGCCAGTAGTATTACTAGTAACACCGGGGAGCTGTTTTTT.

J is TRBJ1-4 and V is TRBV4-1; no reliable D call. Trimming cost V 0 bases and J 7 bases, with 9 bases left between them. The germline V gene has CDR1 MGHRA and CDR2 YSYEKL. CDR3 length: 14 amino acids. For the CDR3, the DNA is TGCGCCAGCAGCCAAGATATTGGGGTTGAAAAACTGTTTTTT. This encodes CASSQDIGVEKLFF.

This clonotype occurred many times. The V and J genes are TRBV7-8 and TRBJ2-7, with no clear D. This CDR3 region has 11 residues. Germline CDR1 SGHVS, CDR2 FQNEAQ. V was shortened by 4 bases and J by 5 bases, with 6 bases between the two germline ends. The CDR3 protein is CASSSNHEQYF. CDR3 nucleotide sequence: TGTGCCAGCAGCTCGAACCACGAGCAGTACTTC. The full variable domain, with the rest looked up from reference TRBV7-8 and TRBJ2-7, is GAGVSQSPRYKVAKRGQDVALRCDPISGHVSLFWYQQALGQGPEFLTYFQNEAQLDKSGLPSDRFFAERPEGSVSTLKIQRTQQEDSAVYLCASSSNHEQYFGPGTRLTVT.

This clonotype appeared a few times. V and J are TRBV5-6 and TRBJ2-2; 7 nucleotides match TRBD1. Per the germline V gene, CDR1 is SGHDT and CDR2 is YYEEEE. CDR3 length equals 14 residues. The ends lost 4 bases at V and 5 bases at J; junction bases unmatched: 5. The CDR3 reads CASSPWTGTGELFF. The CDR3 DNA sequence: TGTGCCAGCAGCCCCTGGACAGGAACCGGGGAGCTGTTTTTT.

This clonotype is a singleton in its sample. This may be a read error, as it is one base from a much larger clone. The rearrangement uses TRBV7-8 and TRBJ1-5; 7 bases map to TRBD1. After removal of 4 bases from V and 3 bases from J, the junction contained 9 bases not matched to a gene. The CDR3 consists of 16 residues. CDR1 SGHVS and CDR2 FQNEAQ come from the germline V gene. The CDR3 sequence: CASSSRKGGYNQPQHF. The CDR3 region has the DNA TGTGCCAGCAGCTCCAGGAAAGGGGGCTACAATCAGCCCCAGCATTTT.